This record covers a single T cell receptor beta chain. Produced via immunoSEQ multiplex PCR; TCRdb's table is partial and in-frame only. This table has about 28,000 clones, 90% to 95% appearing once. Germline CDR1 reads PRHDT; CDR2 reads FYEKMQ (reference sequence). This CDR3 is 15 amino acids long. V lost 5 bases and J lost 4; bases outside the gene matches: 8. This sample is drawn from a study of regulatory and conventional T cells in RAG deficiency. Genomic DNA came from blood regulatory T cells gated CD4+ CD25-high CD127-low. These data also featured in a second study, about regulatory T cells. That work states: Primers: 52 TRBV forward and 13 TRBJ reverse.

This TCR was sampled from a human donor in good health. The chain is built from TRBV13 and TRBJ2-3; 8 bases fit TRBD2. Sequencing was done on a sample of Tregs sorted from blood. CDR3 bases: TGTGCCAGCAGCACCCGGGGGGGGGTGGCAGATACGCAGTATTTT. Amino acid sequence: CASSTRGGVADTQYF.